This T cell receptor (beta chain) was sequenced in a study of radiotherapy plus CTLA-4 blockade in lung cancer. Measured with immunoSEQ multiplex PCR; TCRdb has only the in-frame clones, and not every one. The table has about 51,000 clones, 77% seen once; the top ten hold about 2.5%. The CDR3 consists of 14 residues. Trimming removed 3 bases at V and 5 bases at J, with 10 bases between. Germline V gene lookup returns CDR1 KGHSH and CDR2 LQKENI. The chain is built from TRBV18 and TRBJ1-4, with D possibly TRBD1 on 6 matching bases. The specimen was peripheral blood, collected from a patient treated with radiotherapy plus ipilimumab. The sequence was collected from a human donor with non-small cell lung cancer whose response to radiotherapy plus ipilimumab could not be evaluated. The CDR3 is CASSPGTSNEKLFF. The DNA for the CDR3 is TGTGCCAGCTCACCCGGGACATCAAATGAAAAACTGTTTTTT. The variable domain in full, completed from reference TRBV18 and TRBJ1-4, reads NAGVMQNPRHLVRRRGQEARLRCSPMKGHSHVYWYRQLPEEGLKFMVYLQKENIIDESGMPKERFSAEFPKEGPSILRIQQVVRGDSAAYFCASSPGTSNEKLFFGSGTQLSVL.